A single sample gave rise to the 5 T cell receptor beta chains below, sequenced in a study of blood T cell repertoires in COVID-19. Generated by immunoSEQ multiplex PCR, the TCRdb table keeps only in-frame clones and is missing some. This sample yields roughly 180,000 clones, of which roughly 85% are seen a single time; about 8.2% belongs to the top ten. Sequencing was performed on peripheral blood. Receptor source: a man between 60 and 75 years old with acute or convalescent COVID-19.

The rearrangement joins TRBV19 to TRBJ2-6; D ambiguous. Trimming cost V 4 bases and J 0 bases, with 7 bases left between them. The CDR3 loop spans 15 amino acids. Germline loops: CDR1 LNHDA, CDR2 SQIVND (reference sequence). The CDR3 nucleotides read TGTGCCAGTAGTAGAGTCTACTCTGGGGCCAACGTCCTGACTTTC. It specifies CASSRVYSGANVLTF.

V and J are TRBV28 and TRBJ2-7, with D possibly matching TRBD1 (5 bases). The V and J ends lost 6 bases and 3 bases respectively, with 15 bases between them. Germline CDR1 and CDR2: MDHEN and SYDVKM. This CDR3 has 14 amino acids. CDR3 sequence: CASRQTGGYYEQYF. The CDR3 nucleotides are TGTGCCAGCAGACAAACAGGCGGATACTACGAGCAGTACTTC.

This rearrangement joins TRBV19 to TRBJ2-7; 7 bases are a match to TRBD2. CDR3 length: 15 residues. The V gene end was trimmed by 6 bases and the J gene end by 1 base; junction bases not matched to a gene: 9. Germline V gene lookup returns CDR1 LNHDA and CDR2 SQIVND (reference sequence). In DNA, the CDR3 is TGTGCCAGTAGCCCTAGGGGAGGGACGTCCTACGAGCAGTACTTC. It yields the protein CASSPRGGTSYEQYF.

The chain links TRBV27 to TRBJ2-3, with D possibly being TRBD2 (6 bases). Germline V gene lookup returns CDR1 MNHEY and CDR2 SMNVEV (reference sequence). The V and J ends lost 5 bases and 6 bases respectively, with 15 bases between them. This CDR3 has 14 amino acids. The CDR3 loop reads CASSGRDSYDTQYF. The CDR3 DNA is TGTGCCAGCAGTGGGCGGGACTCCTACGATACGCAGTATTTT.

This clone has only a few counts. This chain uses TRBV5-1 with TRBJ1-2, with TRBD1 identical over 9 bases. V was clipped by 2 bases and J by 2 bases; unmatched bases: 10. The CDR3 has 17 residues. Germline-derived CDR1 and CDR2 are SGHRS and YFSETQ. The CDR3 region has the DNA TGCGCCAGCAGCTTCGGGTCGACAGGGGGAAAAAACTATGGCTACACCTTC. Translation gives CASSFGSTGGKNYGYTF. Supplemented by reference TRBV5-1 and TRBJ1-2, the full variable domain reads KAGVTQTPRYLIKTRGQQVTLSCSPISGHRSVSWYQQTPGQGLQFLFEYFSETQRNKGNFPGRFSGRQFSNSRSEMNVSTLELGDSALYLCASSFGSTGGKNYGYTFGSGTRLTVV.